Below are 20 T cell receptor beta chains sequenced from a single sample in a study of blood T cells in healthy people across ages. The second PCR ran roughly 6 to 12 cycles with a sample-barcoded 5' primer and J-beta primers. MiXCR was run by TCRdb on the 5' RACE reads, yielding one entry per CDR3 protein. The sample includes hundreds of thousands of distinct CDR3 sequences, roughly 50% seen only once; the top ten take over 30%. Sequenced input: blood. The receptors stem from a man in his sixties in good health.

The CDR3 reads CASSPPRWTSGGVDTQYF. CDR3 in DNA: TGTGCCAGCAGTCCTCCCCGGTGGACTAGCGGGGGAGTAGATACGCAGTATTTT. This chain joins TRBV12-3 or TRBV12-4 and TRBJ2-3; the match to TRBD2 covers 13 bases. V shed 5 bases and J 5 bases; nucleotides not matched to a gene: 13. The CDR3 covers 18 residues.

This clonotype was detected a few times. The CDR3 loop reads CASSLALGEISPLHF. Written as DNA, the CDR3 is TGTGCCAGCAGCTTAGCCCTCGGGGAGATTTCACCCCTCCACTTT. The genes are TRBV7-2 and TRBJ1-6; D unresolved. V gave up 0 bases and J gave up 9 bases, with 12 bases separating them. CDR1 is SGHTA, CDR2 FQGNSA, per germline. The CDR3 is made up of 15 amino acids.

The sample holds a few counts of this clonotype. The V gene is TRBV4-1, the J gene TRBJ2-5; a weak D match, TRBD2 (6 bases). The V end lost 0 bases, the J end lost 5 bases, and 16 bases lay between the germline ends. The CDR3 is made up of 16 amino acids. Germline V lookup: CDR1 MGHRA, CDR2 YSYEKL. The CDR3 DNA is TGCGCCAGCAGCCAAGATGCTACGGCGGGGTGGGAGACCCAGTACTTC. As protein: CASSQDATAGWETQYF.

In DNA form, the CDR3 reads TGTGCCATCAGTGCAATGGAAACTAATGAAAAACTGTTTTTT. Amino acids: CAISAMETNEKLFF. V usage is TRBV10-3 and J usage is TRBJ1-4, with D uncertain. With 4 bases removed from V and 1 base from J, the gap between germline ends came to 7 bases. The CDR3 extends over 14 amino acids. Looked up from germline, CDR1 is ENHRY and CDR2 is SYGVKD.

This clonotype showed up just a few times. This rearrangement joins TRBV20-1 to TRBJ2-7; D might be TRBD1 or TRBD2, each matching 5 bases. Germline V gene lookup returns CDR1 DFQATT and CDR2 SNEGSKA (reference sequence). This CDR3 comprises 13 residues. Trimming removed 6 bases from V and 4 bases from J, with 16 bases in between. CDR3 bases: TGCAGTGCCCTGGGACCGACGGGATACGAGCAGTACTTC. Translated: CSALGPTGYEQYF.

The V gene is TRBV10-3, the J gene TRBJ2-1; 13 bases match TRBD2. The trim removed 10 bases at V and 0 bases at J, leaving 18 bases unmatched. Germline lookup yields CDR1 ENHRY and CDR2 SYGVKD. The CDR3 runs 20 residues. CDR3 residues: CATGLAGSPLATLSYNEQFF. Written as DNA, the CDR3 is TGTGCCACGGGACTAGCGGGGAGCCCGCTCGCAACCCTCTCCTACAATGAGCAGTTCTTC.

The CDR3 reads CASSSLPPTGASGANVLTF. CDR3 DNA sequence: TGTGCCAGCAGTTCCCTGCCTCCGACAGGGGCTTCTGGGGCCAACGTCCTGACTTTC. J is TRBJ2-6 and V is TRBV6-5, with 8 bases that match TRBD1. Germline V gene lookup returns CDR1 MNHEY and CDR2 SVGAGI. The CDR3 length is 19 residues. The V and J ends lost 4 bases and 1 base, in that order; junction bases with no gene match: 12.

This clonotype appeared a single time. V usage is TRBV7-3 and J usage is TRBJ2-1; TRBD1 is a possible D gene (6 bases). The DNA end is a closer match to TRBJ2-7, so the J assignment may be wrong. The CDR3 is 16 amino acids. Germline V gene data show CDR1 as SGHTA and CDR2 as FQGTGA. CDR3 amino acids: CASSPPGVPSYNEQYF. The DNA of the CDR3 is TGTGCCAGCAGCCCACCAGGGGTTCCCTCCTACAATGAGCAGTACTTC.

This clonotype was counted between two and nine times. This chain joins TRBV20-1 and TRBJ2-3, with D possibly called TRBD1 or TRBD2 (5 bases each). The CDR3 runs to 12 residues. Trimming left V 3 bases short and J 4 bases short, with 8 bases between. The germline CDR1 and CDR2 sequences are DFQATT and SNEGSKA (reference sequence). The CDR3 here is CSARRGSDTQYF. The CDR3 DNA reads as TGCAGTGCTAGGAGGGGCTCAGATACGCAGTATTTT.

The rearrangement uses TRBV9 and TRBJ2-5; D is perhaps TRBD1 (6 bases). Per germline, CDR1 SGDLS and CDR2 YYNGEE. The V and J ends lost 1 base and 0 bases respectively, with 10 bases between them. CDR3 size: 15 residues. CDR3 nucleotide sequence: TGTGCCAGCAGCGTAACGCCAGGGGACCAAGAGACCCAGTACTTC. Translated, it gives CASSVTPGDQETQYF.

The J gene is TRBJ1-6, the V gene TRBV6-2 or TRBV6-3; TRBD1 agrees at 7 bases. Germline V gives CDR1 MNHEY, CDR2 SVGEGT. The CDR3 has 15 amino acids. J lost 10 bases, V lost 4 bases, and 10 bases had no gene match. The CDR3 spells CASSFLTGMESPLHF. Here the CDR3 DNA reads TGTGCCAGCAGTTTCCTGACAGGGATGGAGTCACCCCTCCACTTT.

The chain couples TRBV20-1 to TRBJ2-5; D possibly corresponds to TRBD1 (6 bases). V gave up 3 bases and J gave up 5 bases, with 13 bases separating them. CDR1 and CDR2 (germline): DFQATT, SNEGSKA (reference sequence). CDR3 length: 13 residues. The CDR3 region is CSARKDRTETQYF. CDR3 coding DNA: TGCAGTGCTAGGAAGGACAGAACCGAGACCCAGTACTTC.

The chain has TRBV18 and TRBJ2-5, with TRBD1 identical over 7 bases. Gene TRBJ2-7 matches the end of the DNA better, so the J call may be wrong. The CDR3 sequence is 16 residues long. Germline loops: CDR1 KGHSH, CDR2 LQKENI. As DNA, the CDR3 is TGTGCCAGCTCACCACCGAAAGGGACAGCTACCTACGAGCAGTACTTC. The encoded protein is CASSPPKGTATYEQYF.

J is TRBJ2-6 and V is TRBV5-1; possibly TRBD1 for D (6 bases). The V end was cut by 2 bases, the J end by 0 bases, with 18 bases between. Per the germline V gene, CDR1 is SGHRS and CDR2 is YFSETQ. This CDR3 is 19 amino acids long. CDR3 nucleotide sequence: TGCGCCAGCAGCTTAACCGGACAGCGACCCATCTCTGGGGCCAACGTCCTGACTTTC. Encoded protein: CASSLTGQRPISGANVLTF.

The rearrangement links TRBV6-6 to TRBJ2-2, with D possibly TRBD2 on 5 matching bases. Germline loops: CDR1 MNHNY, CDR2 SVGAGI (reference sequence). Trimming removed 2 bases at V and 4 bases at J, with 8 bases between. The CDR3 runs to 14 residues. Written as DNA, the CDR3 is TGTGCCAGCAGTTACGTCCGGGGCACCGGGGAGCTGTTTTTT. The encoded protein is CASSYVRGTGELFF.

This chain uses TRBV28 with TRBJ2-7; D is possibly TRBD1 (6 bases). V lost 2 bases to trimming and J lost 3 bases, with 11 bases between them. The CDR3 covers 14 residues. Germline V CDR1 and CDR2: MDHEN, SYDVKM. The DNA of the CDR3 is TGTGCCAGCAGTTTAACTGGACAGTACTACGAGCAGTACTTC. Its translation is CASSLTGQYYEQYF.

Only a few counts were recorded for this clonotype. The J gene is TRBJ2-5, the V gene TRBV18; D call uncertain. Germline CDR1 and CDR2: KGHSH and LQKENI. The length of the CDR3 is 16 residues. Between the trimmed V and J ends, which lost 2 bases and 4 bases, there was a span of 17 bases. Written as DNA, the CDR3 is TGTGCCAGCTCACCATTGGGCGGCCCCCAAGGAGAGACCCAGTACTTC. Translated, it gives CASSPLGGPQGETQYF.

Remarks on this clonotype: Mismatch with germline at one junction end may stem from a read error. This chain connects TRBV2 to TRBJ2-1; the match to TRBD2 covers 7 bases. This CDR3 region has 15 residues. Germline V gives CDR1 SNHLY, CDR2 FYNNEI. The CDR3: CASNSRRGEYNEQFF. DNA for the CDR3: TGCGCCAGCAACTCTCGACGGGGGGAATACAATGAGCAGTTCTTC. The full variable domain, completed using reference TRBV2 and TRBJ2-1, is EPEVTQTPSHQVTQMGQEVILRCVPISNHLYFYWYRQILGQKVEFLVSFYNNEISEKSEIFDDQFSVERPDGSNFTLKIRSTKLEDSAMYFCASNSRRGEYNEQFFGPGTRLTVL.

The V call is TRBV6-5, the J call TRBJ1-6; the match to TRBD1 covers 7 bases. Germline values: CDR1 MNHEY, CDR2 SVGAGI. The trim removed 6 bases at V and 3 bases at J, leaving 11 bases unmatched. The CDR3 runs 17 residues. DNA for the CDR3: TGTGCCAGCAGCCGCGGACAGGCCAATTTCTATAATTCACCCCTCCACTTT. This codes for CASSRGQANFYNSPLHF.

This chain's CDR3 is CASSTEGLQETQYF. The CDR3 DNA reads TGTGCCAGCAGTACGGAGGGACTACAAGAGACCCAGTACTTC. The chain is built from TRBV2 and TRBJ2-5; TRBD2 aligns across 7 bases. With 5 bases clipped from V and 2 bases from J, the junction kept 5 bases outside the gene matches. Germline V gives CDR1 SNHLY, CDR2 FYNNEI. This CDR3 is built from 14 residues.